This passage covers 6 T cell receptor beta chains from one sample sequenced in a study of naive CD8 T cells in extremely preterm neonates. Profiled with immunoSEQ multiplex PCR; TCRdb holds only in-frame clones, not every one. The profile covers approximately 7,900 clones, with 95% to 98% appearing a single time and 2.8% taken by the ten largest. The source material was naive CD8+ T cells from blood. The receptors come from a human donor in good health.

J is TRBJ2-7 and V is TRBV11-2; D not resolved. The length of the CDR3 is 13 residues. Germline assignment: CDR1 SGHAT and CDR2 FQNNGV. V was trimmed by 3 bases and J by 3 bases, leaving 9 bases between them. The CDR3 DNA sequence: TGTGCCAGCAGCTTCGTCGGCGGCTACGAGCAGTACGTC. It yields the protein CASSFVGGYEQYV.

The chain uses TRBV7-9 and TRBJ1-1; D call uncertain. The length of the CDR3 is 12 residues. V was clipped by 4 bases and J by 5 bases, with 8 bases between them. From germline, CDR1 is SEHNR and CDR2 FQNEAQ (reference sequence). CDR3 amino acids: CASSSKETEAFF. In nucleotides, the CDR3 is TGTGCCAGCAGCTCCAAGGAGACTGAAGCTTTCTTT. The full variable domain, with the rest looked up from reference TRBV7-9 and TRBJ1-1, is DTGVSQNPRHKITKRGQNVTFRCDPISEHNRLYWYRQTLGQGPEFLTYFQNEAQLEKSRLLSDRFSAERPKGSFSTLEIQRTEQGDSAMYLCASSSKETEAFFGQGTRLTVV.

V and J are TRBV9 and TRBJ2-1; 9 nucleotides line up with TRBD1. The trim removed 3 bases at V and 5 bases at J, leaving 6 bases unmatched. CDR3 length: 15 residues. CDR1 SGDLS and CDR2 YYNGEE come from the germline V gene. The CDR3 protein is CASSARTGDNNEQFF. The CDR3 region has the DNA TGTGCCAGCAGCGCGCGGACAGGGGATAACAATGAGCAGTTCTTC.

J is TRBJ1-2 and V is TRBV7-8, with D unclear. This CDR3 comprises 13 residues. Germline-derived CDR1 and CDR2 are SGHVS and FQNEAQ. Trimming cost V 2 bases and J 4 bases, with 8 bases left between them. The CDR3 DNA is TGTGCCAGCAGCTTATTACACCGCTATGGCTACACCTTC. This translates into CASSLLHRYGYTF.

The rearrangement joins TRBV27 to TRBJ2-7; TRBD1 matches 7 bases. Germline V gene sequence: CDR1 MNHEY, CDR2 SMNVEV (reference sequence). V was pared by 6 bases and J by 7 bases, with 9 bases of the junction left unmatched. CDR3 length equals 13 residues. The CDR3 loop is CASRLTGSSEQYV. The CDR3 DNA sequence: TGTGCCAGCAGGCTGACAGGGAGTTCAGAGCAGTACGTC.

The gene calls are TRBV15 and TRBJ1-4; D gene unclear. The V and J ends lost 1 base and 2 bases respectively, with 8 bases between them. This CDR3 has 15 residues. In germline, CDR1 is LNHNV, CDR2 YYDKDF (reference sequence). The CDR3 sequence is CATSRAGFTNEKLFF. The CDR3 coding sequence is TGTGCCACCAGCAGAGCGGGTTTCACTAATGAAAAACTGTTTTTT.